The rows below give T cell receptor beta chains drawn from one sample of a study of OX40 agonist ivuxolimab in advanced cancers. Assay: immunoSEQ multiplex PCR; the TCRdb copy retains only in-frame clones and omits some. The sample has more than 75,000 clones; 85% are singletons. Material: CD4+ or CD8+ T cells sorted from blood, obtained in a trial of the OX40 agonist ivuxolimab. Source of these receptors: an adult with an advanced solid tumor such as melanoma, head and neck, liver or kidney cancer. CDR3s include the opening cysteine and the closing phenylalanine or tryptophan. A D gene is named only where the DNA matches it firmly.

>TRBJ2-1|NA|TRBV5-1
CASSLRARSNLVRSSYNEQFF
>TRBJ1-1|TRBD1|TRBV6-6
CASSDDRGRTEAFF
>TRBJ1-2|TRBD1|TRBV2
CASSVGQGVVYTF
>TRBJ2-1|TRBD2|TRBV15
CATSRAGTKSNEQFF
>TRBJ1-2|NA|TRBV11-2
CASSPDPNYGYTF
>TRBJ2-6|TRBD1|TRBV29-1
CSVVKTGAGANVLTF
>TRBJ1-1|NA|TRBV9
CASSPGLNTEAFF
>TRBJ2-2|TRBD1|TRBV7-9
CASSLFGTGNTGELFF
>TRBJ1-3|TRBD1|TRBV6-5
CASRDREWAGNTIYF
>TRBJ1-5|NA|TRBV2
CASSERSWGQPQHF
>TRBJ2-1|NA|TRBV30
CAWSGQAYNEQFF
>TRBJ2-7|NA|TRBV7-2
CASSLDAVDEQYF
>TRBJ2-3|NA|TRBV7-3
CASSSGTTTDTQYF
>TRBJ1-3|TRBD1|TRBV6-1
CASSADRGNTIYF
>TRBJ2-1|NA|TRBV19
CASSLLVTGNEQFF
>TRBJ1-3|NA|TRBV4-3
CASSPGAGNTIYF
>TRBJ2-5|NA|TRBV10-3
CAISESYPTAGETQYF
>TRBJ1-5|NA|TRBV19
CASSIVASNQPQHF
>TRBJ1-1|NA|TRBV18
CASSEGFGAEAFF
>TRBJ1-5|TRBD1|TRBV29-1
CSVGDRYNQPQHF
>TRBJ2-7|TRBD2|TRBV18
CASSPTPYGRASEQYF
>TRBJ2-3|NA|TRBV18
CASSPTGDGADTQYF
>TRBJ2-1|NA|TRBV6-5
CASSYSEFENEQFF
>TRBJ2-1|NA|TRBV4-1
CASSQEESSYNEQFF
>TRBJ1-2|TRBD1|TRBV5-5
CASSPTGTGIGYTF
>TRBJ1-1|NA|TRBV19
CASSILPGKSPNTEAFF
>TRBJ2-7|NA|TRBV18
CASSPQSQSSYEQYF
>TRBJ2-2|TRBD1|TRBV2
CASRGLGTGNTGELFF
>TRBJ1-3|NA|TRBV5-6
CASRQGHSSGNTIYF
>TRBJ1-2|NA|TRBV2
CASSKEGYGYTF
>TRBJ2-1|NA|TRBV7-3
CASSLGFRGNEQFF
>TRBJ2-2|NA|TRBV7-9
CASSLSSRGRPRAGELFF
>TRBJ1-3|TRBD1|TRBV5-1
CASSLAGTGGEDTIYF
>TRBJ1-1|NA|TRBV28
CASSLRRGGTEAFF
>TRBJ2-2|NA|TRBV9
CASTPLANTGELFF
>TRBJ2-1|NA|TRBV5-4
CASSLGNNNEQFF
>TRBJ1-3|NA|TRBV6-6
CASIKSRGNTIYF
>TRBJ1-2|NA|TRBV28
CASSFTYGYTF
>TRBJ2-3|TRBD2|TRBV19
CASSLPSGGMDTQYF
>TRBJ2-3|TRBD2|TRBV7-3
CASRAGLAGPDTQYF
>TRBJ2-1|TRBD2|TRBV28
CASRLAAGGSYNEQFF
>TRBJ1-1|TRBD1|TRBV5-1
CASSPRPGDRATPLNTEAFF
>TRBJ2-2|NA|TRBV19
CASIGKGVTGELFF
>TRBJ1-5|NA|TRBV28
CASLAGGGGQPQHF
>TRBJ1-1|NA|TRBV6-6
CASSYGSRMNTEAFF
>TRBJ2-1|TRBD2|TRBV9
CASSVATSGYNEQFF
>TRBJ2-1|NA|TRBV2
CASTPTGTSSYNEQFF
>TRBJ1-2|TRBD1|TRBV5-4
CASSLGTGDYGYTF
>TRBJ1-2|TRBD1|TRBV7-9
CASTRTGVDYGYTF
>TRBJ1-5|TRBD1|TRBV27
CASSSLGQGENQPQHF
>TRBJ1-4|TRBD1|TRBV5-4
CASSGTGRINEKLFF